This entry lists 17 T cell receptor beta chains sequenced from one sample in a study of blood T cell repertoires in COVID-19 (dated by TCRdb to the early 2020s). The method was the immunoSEQ multiplex PCR assay. TCRdb mirrors the immuneACCESS table, restricted to in-frame sequences. Some clones are absent from its copies; in checked studies, under half trace to an unresolved V gene, and the reason for the others is unknown. The sample table contains just over 150,000 clones; only one count was recorded for more than 65% of them. 9.8% of the sample is held by the ten biggest clonotypes. Sequenced material: peripheral blood. These TCRs come from a woman aged 45-65 years with acute or convalescent COVID-19.

V is TRBV5-3 and J is TRBJ1-3; 8 positions match TRBD1. TRBV5-3 is classed as an ORF, of uncertain function. This CDR3 spans 15 amino acids. The trim removed 4 bases at V and 2 bases at J, leaving 5 bases unmatched. CDR3 region: CARSTRTGTGNTIYF. DNA for the CDR3: TGTGCCAGAAGCACCCGGACAGGGACTGGAAACACCATATATTTT.

This chain uses TRBV7-9 with TRBJ2-1, with 10 bases aligning to TRBD1. In germline, CDR1 is SEHNR, CDR2 FQNEAQ (reference sequence). The trim removed 5 bases at V and 14 bases at J, leaving 6 bases unmatched. The CDR3 spans 12 residues. The CDR3: CASSETGTGEFF. CDR3 nucleotides: TGTGCCAGCAGCGAAACCGGGACAGGGGAGTTCTTC.

The V gene is TRBV29-1, the J gene TRBJ1-4, with 8 bases identical to TRBD1. CDR1 SQVTM and CDR2 ANQGSEA come from the germline V gene. V lost 6 bases and J lost 2; bases outside the gene matches: 14. The CDR3 has 17 amino acids. The CDR3 DNA reads TGCAGCGTGCTACGACAGGGGCGCGGTAGCACTAATGAAAAACTGTTTTTT. Its protein product is CSVLRQGRGSTNEKLFF.

This clone was picked up one time. This chain connects TRBV18 to TRBJ1-1, with D possibly being TRBD1 (5 bases). The CDR3 covers 15 residues. Trimming took off 4 bases at V and 4 bases at J, with 16 bases between the two ends. Germline V gene data show CDR1 as KGHSH and CDR2 as LQKENI. CDR3 nucleotides: TGTGCCAGCTCACAGAATGGGGGGAAAGGCACTGAAGCTTTCTTT. It is translated as CASSQNGGKGTEAFF.

The chain couples TRBV12-3 or TRBV12-4 to TRBJ2-7; D not resolved. The length of the CDR3 is 12 residues. V dropped 6 bases and J dropped 1 base, with 7 bases sitting between them. The DNA of the CDR3 is TGTGCCAGCAGCTATAGATCCTACGAGCAGTACTTC. Translation: CASSYRSYEQYF.

J is TRBJ1-6 and V is TRBV19; TRBD1 aligns across 9 bases. The J segment lost 9 bases and the V segment lost 7 bases, leaving 7 bases of the junction unmatched. There are 14 residues in the CDR3. The germline V gene encodes CDR1 LNHDA and CDR2 SQIVND (reference sequence). CDR3 region: CASTTGTGISPLHF. The DNA of the CDR3 is TGTGCCAGTACCACCGGGACAGGGATTTCACCCCTCCACTTT. Variable domain in full (rest from reference TRBV19 and TRBJ1-6): DGGITQSPKYLFRKEGQNVTLSCEQNLNHDAMYWYRQDPGQGLRLIYYSQIVNDFQKGDIAEGYSVSREKKESFPLTVTSAQKNPTAFYLCASTTGTGISPLHFGNGTRLTVT.

This rearrangement joins TRBV9 to TRBJ2-7; TRBD1 aligns across 9 bases. Germline V gene data show CDR1 as SGDLS and CDR2 as YYNGEE. This CDR3 spans 14 amino acids. With V trimmed by 2 bases and J by 4 bases, 4 bases remained unmatched. The CDR3 is CASSVTGGLYEQYF. The CDR3 bases are TGTGCCAGCAGCGTGACAGGGGGTCTTTACGAGCAGTACTTC.

The chain is built from TRBV5-5 and TRBJ1-3; TRBD1 matches at 7 bases. V shed 4 bases and J 2 bases; nucleotides not matched to a gene: 6. The CDR3 has 15 residues. Germline values: CDR1 SGHKS, CDR2 YYEKEE (reference sequence). CDR3 region: CASSPSGTAGNTIYF. CDR3 DNA: TGTGCCAGCAGCCCATCCGGGACAGCTGGAAACACCATATATTTT. The whole variable domain, remainder taken from reference TRBV5-5 and TRBJ1-3, is DAGVTQSPTHLIKTRGQQVTLRCSPISGHKSVSWYQQVLGQGPQFIFQYYEKEERGRGNFPDRFSARQFPNYSSELNVNALLLGDSALYLCASSPSGTAGNTIYFGEGSWLTVV.

V gene TRBV29-1 combines with J gene TRBJ2-3; 13 bases agree with TRBD2. Per the germline V gene, CDR1 is SQVTM and CDR2 is ANQGSEA. The CDR3 loop spans 13 amino acids. V lost 7 bases to trimming and J lost 5 bases; unmatched junction nucleotides: 3. Here the CDR3 DNA reads TGCAGCGGCGGACTAGCGGGAGTAGATACGCAGTATTTT. It yields the protein CSGGLAGVDTQYF.

This chain connects TRBV7-2 to TRBJ2-7, with D possibly being TRBD2 (6 bases). V lost 5 bases and J 1 base, leaving 18 bases between the germline ends. CDR3 length equals 16 residues. Germline assignment: CDR1 SGHTA and CDR2 FQGNSA. The DNA of the CDR3 is TGTGCCAGCAGCCAAATGTCGGGACTCGTTTCCTACGAGCAGTACTTC. Its translation is CASSQMSGLVSYEQYF.

The chain recombines TRBV4-3 with TRBJ2-5; 12 bases are a match to TRBD2. From germline, CDR1 is LGHNA and CDR2 YSLEER. V gave up 4 bases and J gave up 1 base; unmatched junction bases: 4. The CDR3 covers 16 residues. CDR3 sequence: CASSLRGLAGQETQYF. For the CDR3, the DNA is TGCGCCAGCAGCCTAAGGGGACTAGCGGGCCAAGAGACCCAGTACTTC.

The chain joins TRBV12-3 or TRBV12-4 to TRBJ1-2, with a tentative D call TRBD1 (6 bases). CDR3 length equals 13 residues. V gave up 5 bases and J gave up 4 bases, with 11 bases separating them. The CDR3 sequence: CASSPTTGYGYTF. The CDR3 DNA reads as TGTGCCAGCAGTCCTACGACAGGCTATGGCTACACCTTC.

This sequence joins TRBV28 and TRBJ2-3; 9 nucleotides agree with TRBD1. CDR1 MDHEN and CDR2 SYDVKM come from the germline V gene. V lost 3 bases to trimming and J lost 6 bases; unmatched junction nucleotides: 7. The CDR3 is 15 residues long. This CDR3 is CASSFEGQGGDTQYF. CDR3 sequence (DNA): TGTGCCAGCAGTTTTGAGGGACAGGGAGGGGATACGCAGTATTTT.

This chain links TRBV7-2 with TRBJ2-1, with TRBD2 identical over 8 bases. Germline loops: CDR1 SGHTA, CDR2 FQGNSA. This CDR3 spans 16 amino acids. The ends lost 0 bases at V and 9 bases at J; junction bases unmatched: 10. The CDR3, as DNA: TGTGCCAGCAGCTTAGCGAACCCGGGACTAGTGGGTGAGCAGTTCTTC. Translation: CASSLANPGLVGEQFF.

A remark on this clone: In the same sample, other DNA sequences code for this CDR3. The chain combines TRBV7-2 with TRBJ1-5; tentatively, D is TRBD1 (5 bases). This CDR3 has 14 amino acids. The ends were cut back, 6 bases at V and 2 bases at J, with 11 bases in the middle. Germline V lookup: CDR1 SGHTA, CDR2 FQGNSA. CDR3 nucleotide sequence: TGTGCCAGCAGTTCGACGGGGGGCAATCAGCCCCAGCATTTT. Its translation is CASSSTGGNQPQHF. The whole variable domain, remainder taken from reference TRBV7-2 and TRBJ1-5, is GAGVSQSPSNKVTEKGKDVELRCDPISGHTALYWYRQSLGQGLEFLIYFQGNSAPDKSGLPSDRFSAERTGGSVSTLTIQRTQQEDSAVYLCASSSTGGNQPQHFGDGTRLSIL.

The rearrangement joins TRBV4-2 to TRBJ2-3; 7 nucleotides line up with TRBD2. The CDR3 loop spans 16 amino acids. The germline gives CDR1 LGHNA, CDR2 YNFKEQ. Trimming took 4 bases from V and 0 from J; bases not matched to a gene: 7. In DNA form, the CDR3 reads TGTGCCAGCAGCCCCAGTCCAGCGGGGAGCACAGATACGCAGTATTTT. Its protein product is CASSPSPAGSTDTQYF.

The V gene is TRBV5-1, the J gene TRBJ2-2; TRBD2 matches 8 bases. V was clipped by 4 bases and J by 0 bases; unmatched bases: 5. Germline CDR1 SGHRS, CDR2 YFSETQ. The CDR3 spans 16 residues. CDR3 in amino acids: CASSIAGRPNTGELFF. CDR3 sequence (DNA): TGCGCCAGCAGCATAGCGGGACGACCGAACACCGGGGAGCTGTTTTTT.